These T cell receptor beta chains were read from a single sample in a study of Ad26.COV2.S vaccination and SARS-CoV-2 variants. Data came from immunoSEQ multiplex PCR; TCRdb stores just in-frame clones and leaves some out. Counted here are just over 350,000 clones, about 90% occurring once; the ten biggest clones make up 3% to 5%. The starting material was peripheral blood, obtained after recovery from COVID-19. The receptor set was obtained from a human donor who had recovered from COVID-19. CDR3s include the opening cysteine and the closing phenylalanine or tryptophan. D genes are given only for firm matches. Clone size appears in some rows only: once, few, many, or a class for an expanded clone.

J gene,D gene,clone size,V gene,CDR3 DNA,CDR3 protein
TRBJ2-7,TRBD1,.,TRBV5-4,TGTGCCAGCAGCCAAACCGGGGACAGGAAAGAGCAGTACTTC,CASSQTGDRKEQYF
TRBJ2-7,.,.,TRBV6-5,TGTGCCAGCGTAGTCGTGAGCCCCTACGAGCAGTACTTC,CASVVVSPYEQYF
TRBJ2-7,TRBD2,.,TRBV6-2/TRBV6-3,TGTGCCAGCAGCCGAAGACTAGCGGGGGCCTACGAGCAGTACTTC,CASSRRLAGAYEQYF
TRBJ2-5,.,.,TRBV7-9,TGTGCCAGCAGCTTAGCGGGACTTAGCGTGGAGACCCAGTACTTC,CASSLAGLSVETQYF
TRBJ1-2,TRBD1,.,TRBV6-6,TGTGCCAGCAGTTACTCGACAGGGGGGGGCTATGGCTACACCTTC,CASSYSTGGGYGYTF
TRBJ1-5,TRBD1,.,TRBV5-8,TGTGCCAGCAGCTCCCGACAGGGGGATCAGCCCCAGCATTTT,CASSSRQGDQPQHF
TRBJ1-2,.,once,TRBV5-4,TGTGCCAGCAGCTTTGGCACAGCTAACTATGGCTACACCTTC,CASSFGTANYGYTF
TRBJ1-6,TRBD1,.,TRBV13,TGTGCCAGCAGCACGGGACAGCAGGCGCCACCCCTCCACTTT,CASSTGQQAPPLHF
TRBJ2-2,TRBD2,.,TRBV19,TGTGCCAGTAGTATAGCACTAGCGGGGGGGTCGAACACCGGGGAGCTGTTTTTT,CASSIALAGGSNTGELFF
TRBJ2-1,.,.,TRBV9,TGTGCCAGCAGCGAAGGGTCGTCCGGGAGTCCCTACAATGAGCAGTTCTTC,CASSEGSSGSPYNEQFF
TRBJ2-3,.,once,TRBV5-8,TGTGCCAGCAGCTTGGGCCGGGTCCGGAGCACAGATACGCAGTATTTT,CASSLGRVRSTDTQYF
TRBJ1-2,.,.,TRBV5-1,TGCGCCAGCAGCTTGGCACGGGGCGCGGAGGGCTACACCTTC,CASSLARGAEGYTF
TRBJ2-7,TRBD1,.,TRBV13,TGTGCCAGCAGCGGGCCGGGACAGGGGTTCACCTACGAGCAGTACTTC,CASSGPGQGFTYEQYF
TRBJ1-1,.,.,TRBV6-2/TRBV6-3,TGTGCCAGCAGCTCGGGCCCCGCAGAGGAAGCTTTCTTT,CASSSGPAEEAFF
TRBJ2-1,TRBD2,.,TRBV7-8,TGTGCCAGCAGCATAGGACTAGCGGGGGGGAATGAGCAGTTCTTC,CASSIGLAGGNEQFF
TRBJ2-2,.,.,TRBV2,TGTGCCAGCATTAGTGGGACTCCGAACACCGGGGAGCTGTTTTTT,CASISGTPNTGELFF
TRBJ2-1,.,.,TRBV11-2,TGTGCCAGCAGCTTAGATATGAGGATAGGGCAGTTCTTC,CASSLDMRIGQFF
TRBJ1-5,.,.,TRBV27,TGTGCCAGCAGTTGGGGCGCAGGGAGAAATCAGCCCCAGCATTTT,CASSWGAGRNQPQHF
TRBJ1-1,.,.,TRBV3-1/TRBV3-2,TGTGCCAGCAGCCAAGGTATCCAGGGGAGGGACACTGAAGCTTTCTTT,CASSQGIQGRDTEAFF
TRBJ2-5,TRBD2,once,TRBV3-1/TRBV3-2,TGTGCCAGCAGCCAAGATCGTTTTAGCGGGGGGCTCCGAGAGACCCAGTACTTC,CASSQDRFSGGLRETQYF
TRBJ2-7,.,.,TRBV27,TGTGCCAGCAGTTTATCAGGCATAGGTGCCTACGAGCAGTACTTC,CASSLSGIGAYEQYF
TRBJ2-7,.,once,TRBV29-1,TGCAGCGTTGCCGGGGCCTACGAGCAGTACTTC,CSVAGAYEQYF
TRBJ2-1,TRBD1,.,TRBV18,TGTGCCAGCTCACCAGGACAGGGGGCTGAGCAGTTCTTC,CASSPGQGAEQFF